This T cell receptor (beta chain) is drawn from a study of graft-versus-host responses after intestinal transplantation. Study-level background: The transplants performed in recipients were multivisceral, liver-intestinal, or isolated intestinal.

This CDR3 comprises 15 residues. The V gene end was trimmed by 0 bases and the J gene end by 3 bases; junction bases not matched to a gene: 2. The germline gives CDR1 MNHNY, CDR2 SVGAGI (reference sequence). Remarks on this clone: The antigen is unknown.

Generated by immunoSEQ multiplex PCR, the TCRdb table keeps only in-frame clones and is missing some. Here the sample spans under 95,000 clones, around 90% being singletons. This chain connects TRBV6-6 to TRBJ2-3; TRBD1 aligns across 8 bases. The sample consisted of unstimulated CD4+ T cells sorted from spleen or lymph node cells, taken before transplant. This TCR derives from a human donor who was the organ donor for an intestinal transplant. The CDR3 protein is CASSYSGTGTDTQYF. In DNA form, the CDR3 reads TGTGCCAGCAGTTACTCGGGGACAGGTACAGATACGCAGTATTTT.